This TCR beta chain originates from a study of memory CD4+ T cells and cytomegalovirus serostatus. Study observations and caveats: The CMV-associated TCR signature appears largely within the CD4+ memory repertoire.

The CDR3 totals 15 residues. Unmatched junction bases numbered 10, after V lost 3 bases and J lost 9 bases. Germline CDR1 and CDR2: SGHTA and FQGNSA. This clone was seen more than once but under ten times. Its antigen is undetermined. The sort gate was single viable CD3+CD4+CD8-CD45RO+ cells for memory CD4+ T cells. Method: immunoSEQ multiplex PCR; TCRdb's copy keeps in-frame clones and lacks some. The sample carries about 56,000 clones, 70% to 85% recorded once. The sample consisted of memory CD4+ T cells from blood. The chain combines TRBV7-2 with TRBJ2-1, with 8 positions matching TRBD2. This clonotype was obtained from an adult in good health and CMV-seropositive. The CDR3 loop is CASSFGSGGQGEQFF. In nucleotides, the CDR3 is TGTGCCAGCAGCTTTGGATCGGGAGGGCAGGGTGAGCAGTTCTTC.